The 9 T cell receptor beta chains presented below share a single source sample, sequenced in a study of blood T cell repertoires in COVID-19. Produced via immunoSEQ multiplex PCR; TCRdb's table is partial and in-frame only. This sample has approximately 100,000 clones, with approximately 84% found just once. The sample was peripheral blood. These receptors were obtained from a man in his sixties with acute or convalescent COVID-19.

The gene calls are TRBV2 and TRBJ2-1; perhaps TRBD1 as D (5 bases). The CDR3 is 14 residues long. V gave up 4 bases and J gave up 2 bases, with 9 bases separating them. Germline values: CDR1 SNHLY, CDR2 FYNNEI. CDR3 protein: CASSGVTAYNEQFF. The DNA of the CDR3 is TGTGCCAGCAGTGGAGTGACAGCCTACAATGAGCAGTTCTTC.

Regarding this clone: This same CDR3 is encoded by further DNA sequences in the sample. The V and J genes are TRBV30 and TRBJ1-1; D uncertain. Trimming cost V 3 bases and J 8 bases, with 10 bases left between them. Per the germline V gene, CDR1 is GTSNPN and CDR2 is SVGIG (reference sequence). The CDR3 totals 11 residues. The CDR3 loop is CAWSLGQEAFF. CDR3 bases: TGTGCCTGGAGCTTGGGCCAGGAAGCTTTCTTT.

This clone was detected only once. The J gene is TRBJ1-1, the V gene TRBV10-3; no firm D call. Trimming took off 0 bases at V and 2 bases at J, with 13 bases between the two ends. The germline gives CDR1 ENHRY, CDR2 SYGVKD. CDR3 length equals 16 residues. The CDR3 bases are TGTGCCATCAGTGAGTCGCCAGGCGGGCGTAACACTGAAGCTTTCTTT. It codes for CAISESPGGRNTEAFF.

This chain uses TRBV5-5 with TRBJ1-1; D possibly corresponds to TRBD1 (6 bases). The CDR3 covers 14 residues. V lost 7 bases and J 4 bases, leaving 17 bases between the germline ends. The germline CDR1 and CDR2 sequences are SGHKS and YYEKEE (reference sequence). As DNA, the CDR3 is TGTGCCAGCCTAGCAGGGGTGAGCCGCACTGAAGCTTTCTTT. This codes for CASLAGVSRTEAFF.

The chain has TRBV11-2 and TRBJ2-6; D possibly corresponds to TRBD2 (5 bases). V was clipped by 2 bases and J by 0 bases, with 5 bases between them. Germline-derived CDR1 and CDR2 are SGHAT and FQNNGV. The length of the CDR3 is 15 residues. The CDR3 DNA follows: TGTGCCAGCAGCTTACGGGGCTCTGGGGCCAACGTCCTGACTTTC. Translation gives CASSLRGSGANVLTF.

This clone has a handful of counts. This chain connects TRBV18 to TRBJ2-1; a weak D match, TRBD1 (6 bases). Looked up from germline, CDR1 is KGHSH and CDR2 is LQKENI. The CDR3 runs to 15 residues. Trimming removed 3 bases from V and 0 bases from J, with 9 bases in between. CDR3 DNA sequence: TGTGCCAGCTCACCGGACAGATTCTCCTACAATGAGCAGTTCTTC. Translating it yields CASSPDRFSYNEQFF.

Turning to this clone: At one end, the junction sequence differs from germline, possibly due to a read error. V is TRBV3-1 (or the pseudogene TRBV3-2) and J is TRBJ1-1, with D possibly matching TRBD1 (5 bases). From germline, CDR1 is LGHDT and CDR2 YNNKEL (reference sequence). The CDR3 has 14 amino acids. CDR3 DNA: TGTGCGAGCAAGGGTAAGGGGTGGGAAACTGAAGCTTTCTTT. Translated, it gives CASKGKGWETEAFF.

The rearrangement joins TRBV7-2 to TRBJ2-7; D call uncertain. V was pared by 1 base and J by 2 bases, with 9 bases between. The CDR3 length is 14 residues. CDR1 is SGHTA and CDR2 is FQGNSA in the germline V gene. DNA for the CDR3: TGTGCCAGCAGCTTAGATGTAATCGCCTACGAGCAGTACTTC. Protein product: CASSLDVIAYEQYF.

This clone was counted a single time. The rearrangement uses TRBV19 and TRBJ1-6; no reliable D call. CDR3 length: 13 amino acids. Germline V gene sequence: CDR1 LNHDA, CDR2 SQIVND (reference sequence). Deletions cut 3 bases from V and 6 bases from J, with 6 bases between. CDR3 coding DNA: TGTGCCAGTAGTATCCAGGCTAATTCACCCCTCCACTTT. Its translation: CASSIQANSPLHF.